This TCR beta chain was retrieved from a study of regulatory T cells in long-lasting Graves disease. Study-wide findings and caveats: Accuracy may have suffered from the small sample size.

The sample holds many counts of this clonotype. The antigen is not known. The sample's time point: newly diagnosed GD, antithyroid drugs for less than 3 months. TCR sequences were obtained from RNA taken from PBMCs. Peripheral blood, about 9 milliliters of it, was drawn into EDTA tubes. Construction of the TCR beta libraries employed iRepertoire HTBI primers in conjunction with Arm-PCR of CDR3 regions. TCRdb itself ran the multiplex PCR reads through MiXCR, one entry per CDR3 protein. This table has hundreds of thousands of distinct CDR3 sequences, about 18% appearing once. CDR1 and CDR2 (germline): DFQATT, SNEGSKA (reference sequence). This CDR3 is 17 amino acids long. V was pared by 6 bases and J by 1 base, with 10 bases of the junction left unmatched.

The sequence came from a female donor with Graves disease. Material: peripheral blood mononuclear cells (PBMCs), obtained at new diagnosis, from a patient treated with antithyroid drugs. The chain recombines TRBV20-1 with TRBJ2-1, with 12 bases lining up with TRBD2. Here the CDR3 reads CSAATSGGSRSYNEQFF. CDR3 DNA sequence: TGCAGTGCGGCAACTAGCGGGGGGTCGAGGTCCTACAATGAGCAGTTCTTC.